This T cell receptor (beta chain) was obtained from a study of early T cells in non-severe SARS-CoV-2 infection. On the study more broadly: Sequencing used unsorted whole-blood bulk RNA, so chains lack pairing. Study observations and caveats: Private and CD4 specificities were missed by VDJdb matching, skewed to anti-spike CD8.

Separate cDNA molecules each had unique molecular identifiers attached to them. TCRdb analysed the 5' RACE reads with MiXCR anew, one entry per CDR3 protein. Among roughly 69,000 distinct CDR3 sequences listed, 9% to 10% were seen once. This CDR3 comprises 13 residues. V lost 2 bases to trimming and J lost 2 bases, with 7 bases between them. Germline assignment: CDR1 MDHEN and CDR2 SYDVKM. Regarding this clonotype: The antigen remains undetermined.

The sample was whole blood, taken at baseline. This rearrangement joins TRBV28 to TRBJ2-7; D unclear. This TCR came from an adult who was a healthcare worker with PCR-confirmed SARS-CoV-2 infection or an uninfected control (not recorded which). The CDR3 loop is CASSLGQPYEQYF. CDR3 nucleotide sequence: TGTGCCAGCAGTTTAGGGCAGCCCTACGAGCAGTACTTC.